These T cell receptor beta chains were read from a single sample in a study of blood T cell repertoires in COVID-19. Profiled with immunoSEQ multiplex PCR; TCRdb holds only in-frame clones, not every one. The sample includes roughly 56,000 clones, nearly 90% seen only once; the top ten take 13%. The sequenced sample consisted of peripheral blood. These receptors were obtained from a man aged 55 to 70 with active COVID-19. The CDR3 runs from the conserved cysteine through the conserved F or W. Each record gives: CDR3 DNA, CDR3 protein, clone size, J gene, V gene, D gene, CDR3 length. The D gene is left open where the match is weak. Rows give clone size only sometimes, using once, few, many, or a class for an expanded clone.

cdr3_nt: TGCGCCAGCAGCCGTACATCACCGGGACAGGGGGGAGGCTACACCTTC
cdr3_aa: CASSRTSPGQGGGYTF
clone_size: -
j_call: TRBJ1-2
v_call: TRBV5-1
d_call: TRBD1
cdr3_length: 16

cdr3_nt: TGTGCCAGCAGTTACGGAACAGGGAGCTCCTACGAGCAGTACTTC
cdr3_aa: CASSYGTGSSYEQYF
clone_size: -
j_call: TRBJ2-7
v_call: TRBV6-6
d_call: -
cdr3_length: 15

cdr3_nt: TGTGCCAGCAGTTCACGACAGGTCACCAATGAAAAACTGTTTTTT
cdr3_aa: CASSSRQVTNEKLFF
clone_size: few
j_call: TRBJ1-4
v_call: TRBV2
d_call: -
cdr3_length: 15

cdr3_nt: TGTGCCACGCGACTAGCGGGATTGGGCACAGATACGCAGTATTTT
cdr3_aa: CATRLAGLGTDTQYF
clone_size: -
j_call: TRBJ2-3
v_call: TRBV2
d_call: TRBD2
cdr3_length: 15

cdr3_nt: TGTGCCATCACCAGGCAGGAGGACACCGGGGAGCTGTTTTTT
cdr3_aa: CAITRQEDTGELFF
clone_size: -
j_call: TRBJ2-2
v_call: TRBV10-3
d_call: -
cdr3_length: 14

cdr3_nt: TGTGCCAGCAGCTCCCAGGGTGTGGACAATCAGCCCCAGCATTTT
cdr3_aa: CASSSQGVDNQPQHF
clone_size: -
j_call: TRBJ1-5
v_call: TRBV5-6
d_call: -
cdr3_length: 15

cdr3_nt: TGTGCCAGCAGCCAAGAGGGGACTAGCGGGGGGGCTTACAATGAGCAGTTCTTC
cdr3_aa: CASSQEGTSGGAYNEQFF
clone_size: -
j_call: TRBJ2-1
v_call: TRBV4-2
d_call: TRBD2
cdr3_length: 18

cdr3_nt: TGTGCCAGCAGTTTAGGGAGCTCCTACGAGCAGTACTTC
cdr3_aa: CASSLGSSYEQYF
clone_size: few
j_call: TRBJ2-7
v_call: TRBV12-3/TRBV12-4
d_call: -
cdr3_length: 13

cdr3_nt: TGTGCCACCACCCATAAACCGGGACAGAAGAGCTCTGGAAACACCATATATTTT
cdr3_aa: CATTHKPGQKSSGNTIYF
clone_size: -
j_call: TRBJ1-3
v_call: TRBV24-1
d_call: TRBD1
cdr3_length: 18

cdr3_nt: TGTGCCAGCAGCTTGGTCGGTGGGGGGGGCTCCGAGCAGTACTTC
cdr3_aa: CASSLVGGGGSEQYF
clone_size: -
j_call: TRBJ2-7
v_call: TRBV5-5
d_call: -
cdr3_length: 15

cdr3_nt: TGTGCCAGCAGTGATGAGTACGAGCAGTACTTC
cdr3_aa: CASSDEYEQYF
clone_size: -
j_call: TRBJ2-7
v_call: TRBV25-1
d_call: -
cdr3_length: 11

cdr3_nt: TGCGCCAGCAGGGAGGGGGCGAACACTGAAGCTTTCTTT
cdr3_aa: CASREGANTEAFF
clone_size: -
j_call: TRBJ1-1
v_call: TRBV10-1
d_call: TRBD1
cdr3_length: 13

cdr3_nt: TGTGCCAGCAGTTTAAGGCGGGGGGCCGTATCAGAGACCCAGTACTTC
cdr3_aa: CASSLRRGAVSETQYF
clone_size: -
j_call: TRBJ2-5
v_call: TRBV27
d_call: TRBD2
cdr3_length: 16

cdr3_nt: TGTGCCATCAGTGAGCACAGAAATGATCCCACCGGGGAGCTGTTTTTT
cdr3_aa: CAISEHRNDPTGELFF
clone_size: -
j_call: TRBJ2-2
v_call: TRBV10-3
d_call: -
cdr3_length: 16

cdr3_nt: TGTGCCAGCAGTTACCGTCGTGGCAGGCAAAATGGCTACACCTTC
cdr3_aa: CASSYRRGRQNGYTF
clone_size: -
j_call: TRBJ1-2
v_call: TRBV6-5
d_call: -
cdr3_length: 15

cdr3_nt: TGTGCCAGCAGACTCGGTTCCTACGAGCAGTACTTC
cdr3_aa: CASRLGSYEQYF
clone_size: -
j_call: TRBJ2-7
v_call: TRBV3-1/TRBV3-2
d_call: -
cdr3_length: 12

cdr3_nt: TGTGCCAGCAGTGAACAGGGTGGCGAGCAGTACTTC
cdr3_aa: CASSEQGGEQYF
clone_size: -
j_call: TRBJ2-7
v_call: TRBV6-1
d_call: -
cdr3_length: 12

cdr3_nt: TGTGCCAGCAGTAACAGGGGGCCTGGGGCCAACGTCCTGACTTTC
cdr3_aa: CASSNRGPGANVLTF
clone_size: once
j_call: TRBJ2-6
v_call: TRBV28
d_call: TRBD1
cdr3_length: 15

cdr3_nt: TGTGCCACCAGCTTAAAAAGGGGTGGCTACACCTTC
cdr3_aa: CATSLKRGGYTF
clone_size: -
j_call: TRBJ1-2
v_call: TRBV24-1
d_call: -
cdr3_length: 12

cdr3_nt: TGTGCCAGCAGCGTAGCAGTCTTTCCGCAGTTCTTC
cdr3_aa: CASSVAVFPQFF
clone_size: once
j_call: TRBJ2-1
v_call: TRBV9
d_call: -
cdr3_length: 12

cdr3_nt: TGCGCCAGCAGCCAAGTCGGACAGCAAGAGACCCAGTACTTC
cdr3_aa: CASSQVGQQETQYF
clone_size: -
j_call: TRBJ2-5
v_call: TRBV5-1
d_call: -
cdr3_length: 14

cdr3_nt: TGCGCCAGCAGCCGAGGCGGGGCTAGCGGGAGATACGACGAGCAGTACTTC
cdr3_aa: CASSRGGASGRYDEQYF
clone_size: few
j_call: TRBJ2-7
v_call: TRBV4-3
d_call: TRBD2
cdr3_length: 17

cdr3_nt: TGTGCCAGCAGCGTAGACAGGGGGTCTAATGAAAAACTGTTTTTT
cdr3_aa: CASSVDRGSNEKLFF
clone_size: -
j_call: TRBJ1-4
v_call: TRBV9
d_call: TRBD1
cdr3_length: 15

cdr3_nt: TGTGCCAGCAGTGAAACAGGGGGCAGGGAGACCCAGTACTTC
cdr3_aa: CASSETGGRETQYF
clone_size: -
j_call: TRBJ2-5
v_call: TRBV6-4
d_call: TRBD1
cdr3_length: 14

cdr3_nt: TGTGCCAGCAGTGTAAGGACAGGGTTTGCTTATGGCTACACCTTC
cdr3_aa: CASSVRTGFAYGYTF
clone_size: -
j_call: TRBJ1-2
v_call: TRBV2
d_call: TRBD1
cdr3_length: 15

cdr3_nt: TGTGCCAGCAGCCAATTCCACAGGGGGCTGTATAATTCACCCCTCCACTTT
cdr3_aa: CASSQFHRGLYNSPLHF
clone_size: -
j_call: TRBJ1-6
v_call: TRBV3-1/TRBV3-2
d_call: TRBD1
cdr3_length: 17

cdr3_nt: TGTGCCAGTAGTATTAATCCCCTAGCGGGGCCTCCTTACAATGAGCAGTTCTTC
cdr3_aa: CASSINPLAGPPYNEQFF
clone_size: -
j_call: TRBJ2-1
v_call: TRBV19
d_call: TRBD2
cdr3_length: 18

cdr3_nt: TGTGCCAGCAGTTCCAGACAGGTGCTTAGTTGGGACCTCCACTTT
cdr3_aa: CASSSRQVLSWDLHF
clone_size: -
j_call: TRBJ1-6
v_call: TRBV27
d_call: -
cdr3_length: 15

cdr3_nt: TGTGCCAGCAGTTTACCCGGACAGGGGCAAAGCTACGAGCAGTACTTC
cdr3_aa: CASSLPGQGQSYEQYF
clone_size: once
j_call: TRBJ2-7
v_call: TRBV28
d_call: TRBD1
cdr3_length: 16

cdr3_nt: TGTGCCAGTAGTATGCAAGCACAGCATAATTCACCCCTCCACTTT
cdr3_aa: CASSMQAQHNSPLHF
clone_size: -
j_call: TRBJ1-6
v_call: TRBV19
d_call: -
cdr3_length: 15

cdr3_nt: TGTGCCAGCACCCAAGATAGAATCGGGGGAGCAACTAATGAAAAACTGTTTTTT
cdr3_aa: CASTQDRIGGATNEKLFF
clone_size: -
j_call: TRBJ1-4
v_call: TRBV28
d_call: -
cdr3_length: 18